The present entry profiles one T cell receptor beta chain with its context. This clone was counted a single time. Its antigen is unknown. No base quality information exists; no much larger clone differs at one position. Via the germline V gene, CDR1 is KGHSH and CDR2 LQKENI. The cysteine opens and the phenylalanine closes a CDR3 of 13 amino acids. Only the CDR3 DNA stays, 39 bases, in frame from base 1. Deletion took 3 bases off V and 4 bases off J, with a span of 9 bases between the germline ends. These data are taken from a study of T cells in tuberculosis (dated by TCRdb to 2016 to 2019). Regarding the study in general: In the study, CD1B tetramers and high-throughput TCR immunosequencing were combined to characterize T cells specific for the mycobacterial lipid antigen glucose monomycolate (GMM). A South African clinical cohort compared IGRA-negative adolescents, IGRA-positive adolescents with latent tuberculosis and adults with active tuberculosis, ten per group. PBMC from active tuberculosis patients were archived either before standard anti-tuberculosis treatment began or within 7 days of the start of that treatment.

TCR libraries were generated with the immunoSEQ multiplex PCR assay, using TCR-beta and/or TCR-alpha/delta assays for each sample. The Illumina high-throughput platform was used to sequence the amplified TCR libraries. The authors processed their data as follows. Clustering and dimensionality reduction relied on pairwise TCRdist distances among GMM-specific receptors from T cells that were either sorted ex vivo or expanded in vitro. Each clinical repertoire received a mean NN-distance score, defined as the average TCRdist to the nearest 10% of tetramer-positive reference sequences. GEM TCR motif frequency was computed as the fraction of unique TCRs matching known GEM sequences by V/J usage and CDR3 length. Active tuberculosis was classified by linear discriminant analysis with leave-one-out cross-validation, implemented in scikit-learn. In TCRdb, the immuneACCESS table is reduced to in-frame sequences with V and J assigned. These tables do not hold every clone; where another copy was compared, an unresolved V gene accounts for under half, and the others remain unexplained. The V and J calls and the clone size are those of that table, but D and trimming were determined from the DNA. The sample table holds approximately 35,000 clones, of which about 91% were seen once. The ten largest clones take up under 9% of the sample.

Paper-wide results and their limitations: The smaller NN-distances were partly driven by shorter CDR3-alpha lengths in active tuberculosis patients, and the difference for TCR-beta did not reach statistical significance. Clinical samples were selected based on the availability of cryopreserved specimens, with adults included as active tuberculosis cases and adolescents included as controls. Compared with IGRA-negative controls, TCR-alpha repertoires from active tuberculosis had smaller mean NN-distances to GMM-specific TCRs, which suggests that these TCRs underwent clonal expansion. An accuracy of 87% (AUROC roughly 0.87) was reached by a classifier using the diverse GMM-specific repertoire, compared with more than 65% accuracy when GEM motif frequencies were used.

The time point label, as the study defines it: new active TB diagnosis, blood taken before or within 7 days of starting treatment. The active tuberculosis patients were newly diagnosed, HIV-seronegative South African adults aged 18 years or older. Confirmation of active tuberculosis came from positive sputum smear microscopy and/or a positive M. tuberculosis culture. Immunosequencing was performed on unsorted cryopreserved PBMC and covered around 91,000 T cells per clinical donor on average. The sequencing used PBMCs, collected at tuberculosis diagnosis. The receptor was isolated from an adult with tuberculosis. Some clones in this sample may be carry-over from other donors' samples. The sequence links TRBV18 to TRBJ1-1, with the D segment identity uncertain. The CDR3 is CASSPSEGTEAFF. The DNA sequence follows: TGTGCCAGCTCACCGTCGGAGGGCACTGAAGCTTTCTTT.